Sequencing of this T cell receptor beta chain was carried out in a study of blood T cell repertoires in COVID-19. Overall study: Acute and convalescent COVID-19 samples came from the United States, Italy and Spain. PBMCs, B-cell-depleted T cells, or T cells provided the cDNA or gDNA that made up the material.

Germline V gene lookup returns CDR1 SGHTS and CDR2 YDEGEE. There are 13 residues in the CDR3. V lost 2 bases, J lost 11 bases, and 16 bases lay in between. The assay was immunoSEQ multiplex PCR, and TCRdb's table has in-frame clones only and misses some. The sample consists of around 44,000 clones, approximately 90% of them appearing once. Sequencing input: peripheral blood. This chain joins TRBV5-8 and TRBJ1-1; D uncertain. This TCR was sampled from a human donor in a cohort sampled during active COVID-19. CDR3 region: CASSLRTGGGAFF. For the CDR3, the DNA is TGTGCCAGCAGCTTACGAACCGGAGGTGGGGCTTTCTTT. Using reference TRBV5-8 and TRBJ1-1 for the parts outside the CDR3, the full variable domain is EAGVTQSPTHLIKTRGQQATLRCSPISGHTSVYWYQQALGLGLQFLLWYDEGEERNRGNFPPRFSGRQFPNYSSELNVNALELEDSALYLCASSLRTGGGAFFGQGTRLTVV.